This TCR beta chain was sequenced during a study of blood T cells in healthy people across ages. V shed 6 bases and J shed 0 bases, with 8 bases lying between them. CDR1 is MDHEN and CDR2 is SYDVKM in the germline V gene. CDR3 size: 14 residues. Next came a second PCR, run for about 7 to 12 cycles, which used a sample-barcoded 5' primer along with a J-beta primer mix. TCRdb reanalysed the 5' RACE reads using MiXCR and keeps one entry per CDR3 protein. The sample shows around 870,000 distinct CDR3 sequences, 25% to 30% of them seen only once. The sample holds a few counts of this clonotype. The sequenced material came from blood. The clonotype was recovered from a woman older than 75 in good health. The J gene is TRBJ2-2, the V gene TRBV28, with D possibly being TRBD1 (6 bases). CDR3: CASRWTANTGELFF. The CDR3 nucleotides read TGTGCCAGCAGGTGGACAGCGAACACCGGGGAGCTGTTTTTT.